This T cell receptor beta chain was documented in a study of shared clonotypes between healthy human individuals. The V gene's germline CDR1 is SQVTM and CDR2 ANQGSEA. The germline V and J ends were trimmed by 4 bases and 0 bases, with 7 bases remaining between them. The CDR3 has 13 amino acids. Assay: immunoSEQ multiplex PCR; the TCRdb copy retains only in-frame clones and omits some. Counted here are over a million clones, about four fifths occurring once; the ten biggest clones make up around 0.61%. J is TRBJ2-4 and V is TRBV29-1, with D unresolved. The material sequenced was memory CD4+ T cells from PBMCs. Subset denoted: CD45RA-negative fraction. The source is a man between 18 and 29 years old in good health. Some clones in this sample may be carry-over from other donors' samples. The CDR3 DNA reads TGCAGCGTTGCAACCCGAGCCAAAAACATTCAGTACTTC. Its protein is CSVATRAKNIQYF.